These T cell receptor beta chains were read from a single sample in a study of blood T cell repertoires in COVID-19. The table came from immunoSEQ multiplex PCR; TCRdb's copy has only in-frame clones and leaves some out. The data hold 270,000 or so clones, with roughly 80% observed a single time. Material for sequencing was peripheral blood. Source of these receptors: a human donor with COVID-19, enrolled during active disease. The donor label of this sample is uncertain. Both conserved end residues are part of each CDR3. Fields, in order: clone size, J gene, D gene, V gene, CDR3 DNA, CDR3 protein. A D gene is named only where the DNA matches it firmly. Not every row has a clone size; where given, it reads once, few, many or a size class.

size: NA; J: TRBJ2-4; D: NA; V: TRBV6-6; DNA: TGTGCCAGCGAGGACAGAAAAAACATTCAGTACTTC; CDR3: CASEDRKNIQYF
size: NA; J: TRBJ2-5; D: NA; V: TRBV11-2; DNA: TGTGCCAGCAGGGGAGCTCTCCCGGGAGAGACCCAGTACTTC; CDR3: CASRGALPGETQYF
size: many; J: TRBJ1-1; D: TRBD1; V: TRBV6-5; DNA: TGTGCCAGCGAGCCTGGGCAGGGGGAATACACTGAAGCTTTCTTT; CDR3: CASEPGQGEYTEAFF
size: NA; J: TRBJ2-1; D: TRBD2; V: TRBV28; DNA: TGTGCCAGCACAGCGGGACTAGAGAATGAGCAGTTCTTC; CDR3: CASTAGLENEQFF
size: NA; J: TRBJ2-1; D: TRBD2; V: TRBV10-1; DNA: TGCGCCACACAGCGGGACCCCTACAATGAGCAGTTCTTC; CDR3: CATQRDPYNEQFF
size: NA; J: TRBJ2-1; D: TRBD2; V: TRBV5-1; DNA: TGCGCCAGCAGCTGGACGGGAGCGGGAGGTTACAATGAGCAGTTCTTC; CDR3: CASSWTGAGGYNEQFF
size: NA; J: TRBJ2-1; D: TRBD2; V: TRBV19; DNA: TGTGCCAGTATCGGGAGGGCTCGGGCCGATGAGCAGTTCTTC; CDR3: CASIGRARADEQFF
size: NA; J: TRBJ1-2; D: NA; V: TRBV29-1; DNA: TGCAGCGTCGCCTCGATTTCCCCAGTTTATGGCTACACCTTC; CDR3: CSVASISPVYGYTF
size: NA; J: TRBJ2-5; D: TRBD2; V: TRBV10-3; DNA: TGTGCCATCAGTGAGTCCGGGAGGCGGTACCAAGAGACCCAGTACTTC; CDR3: CAISESGRRYQETQYF
size: NA; J: TRBJ1-1; D: NA; V: TRBV29-1; DNA: TGCAGCGTTGTTATAGGAGGCACTGAAGCTTTCTTT; CDR3: CSVVIGGTEAFF
size: NA; J: TRBJ1-2; D: NA; V: TRBV5-1; DNA: TGCGCCAGCAGCTTGGCTTCAGGGGTAGAGGGCTACACCTTC; CDR3: CASSLASGVEGYTF
size: NA; J: TRBJ1-1; D: TRBD1; V: TRBV11-3; DNA: TGTGCCAGCAGCTTAGACAGGGGGGATGAAGCTTTCTTT; CDR3: CASSLDRGDEAFF
size: few; J: TRBJ1-1; D: NA; V: TRBV6-1; DNA: TGTGCCAGCAGTGAATTCTTGGGAGGGGCGGGCGGCACTGAAGCTTTCTTT; CDR3: CASSEFLGGAGGTEAFF
size: NA; J: TRBJ1-5; D: NA; V: TRBV5-6; DNA: TGTGCCAGCACCAAGGGGGTTGGGAACAGTCAGCCCCAGCATTTT; CDR3: CASTKGVGNSQPQHF
size: NA; J: TRBJ2-7; D: NA; V: TRBV19; DNA: TGTGCCAGTAGTATAGGGCGGCCCTACGAGCAGTACTTC; CDR3: CASSIGRPYEQYF
size: NA; J: TRBJ2-3; D: TRBD1; V: TRBV3-1/TRBV3-2; DNA: TGTGCCAGCAGCCAAGATCAGGGGGATGGGGCAGATACGCAGTATTTT; CDR3: CASSQDQGDGADTQYF
size: NA; J: TRBJ1-2; D: NA; V: TRBV7-9; DNA: TGTGCCAGCAGCTTAGCAGCGATGGGAGGGCAGAGCCATGGCTACACCTTC; CDR3: CASSLAAMGGQSHGYTF
size: NA; J: TRBJ2-3; D: TRBD1; V: TRBV28; DNA: TGTGCCAGCAGTCCACAGGGGATGGGGGATACGCAGTATTTT; CDR3: CASSPQGMGDTQYF
size: NA; J: TRBJ1-6; D: NA; V: TRBV2; DNA: TGTGCCAGCAGTGAACAGGGAGGTAATTCACCCCTCCACTTT; CDR3: CASSEQGGNSPLHF
size: NA; J: TRBJ2-3; D: TRBD2; V: TRBV5-1; DNA: TGCGCCAGCAGCTTGGGGGGACTAGCTAGCACAGATACGCAGTATTTT; CDR3: CASSLGGLASTDTQYF
size: NA; J: TRBJ1-4; D: TRBD1; V: TRBV3-1/TRBV3-2; DNA: TGTGCCAGCAGCCAAGGAACCTCCTGGCAGGGGGCTAATGAAAAACTGTTTTTT; CDR3: CASSQGTSWQGANEKLFF
size: many; J: TRBJ2-7; D: NA; V: TRBV5-1; DNA: TGCGCCAGCAGCTTGGTTACAGGGTACGAGCAGTACTTC; CDR3: CASSLVTGYEQYF
size: NA; J: TRBJ2-1; D: NA; V: TRBV3-1/TRBV3-2; DNA: TGTGCCAGCAGCCTCCTAGCCGAATCCAGGGGACAGCAGTTCTTC; CDR3: CASSLLAESRGQQFF
size: NA; J: TRBJ1-1; D: TRBD1; V: TRBV29-1; DNA: TGCAGCGTTGACAGGGGGAGGACAGCCTTGAACACTGAAGCTTTCTTT; CDR3: CSVDRGRTALNTEAFF
size: NA; J: TRBJ2-1; D: NA; V: TRBV5-4; DNA: TGTGCCAGCAACCCTGGCGGGCCCACCACCTACAATGAGCAGTTCTTC; CDR3: CASNPGGPTTYNEQFF
size: NA; J: TRBJ1-5; D: TRBD1; V: TRBV6-2/TRBV6-3; DNA: TGTGCCAGCAGCCCTACAGGGGGCAATCAGCCCCAGCATTTT; CDR3: CASSPTGGNQPQHF
size: once; J: TRBJ2-7; D: TRBD2; V: TRBV7-2; DNA: TGTGCCAGCAGCCCACGGGCTAGCGGGACACTTAACCCGATCCACACCTTCTTC; CDR3: CASSPRASGTLNPIHTFF
size: NA; J: TRBJ1-4; D: TRBD1; V: TRBV11-2; DNA: TGTGCCAGCAGCTTGGGACAGGGCAGGTTTGGAGGGGAAAAACTGTTTTTT; CDR3: CASSLGQGRFGGEKLFF
size: NA; J: TRBJ2-7; D: TRBD1; V: TRBV15; DNA: TGTGCCACCAGCCCACTCGGGGGACAGGGTATGGTCGACGAGCAGTACTTC; CDR3: CATSPLGGQGMVDEQYF
size: NA; J: TRBJ2-2; D: TRBD1; V: TRBV19; DNA: TGTGCCAGTAGCCGGACAGGGGGCACCGGGGAGCTGTTTTTT; CDR3: CASSRTGGTGELFF
size: NA; J: TRBJ2-1; D: NA; V: TRBV21-1; DNA: TGTGCCAGCAGCAAAGAAAGAGGGCAGGCGAGCTCCTACAATGAGCAGTTCTTC; CDR3: CASSKERGQASSYNEQFF
size: NA; J: TRBJ1-1; D: TRBD1; V: TRBV2; DNA: TGTGCCAGCAGTTGGACAGGGAACACTGAAGCTTTCTTT; CDR3: CASSWTGNTEAFF
size: NA; J: TRBJ2-2; D: NA; V: TRBV5-1; DNA: TGCGCCAGCAGCTTGGTCGGACAGACTCGGGCACCGGGGAGCTCCGGCACCGGGGAGCTGTTTTTT; CDR3: CASSLVGQTRAPGSSGTGELFF
size: NA; J: TRBJ2-7; D: TRBD2; V: TRBV5-1; DNA: TGCGCCAGCAGCTTGAGCGGGAGTATATACGAGCAGTACTTC; CDR3: CASSLSGSIYEQYF
size: NA; J: TRBJ1-5; D: NA; V: TRBV6-5; DNA: TGTGCCAGCAGGCAATGGGGAGGGGATCAGCCCCAGCATTTT; CDR3: CASRQWGGDQPQHF
size: NA; J: TRBJ1-5; D: NA; V: TRBV5-5; DNA: TGTGCCAGCAGCTTGGGTGGGGGCAGCAATCAGCCCCAGCATTTT; CDR3: CASSLGGGSNQPQHF
size: NA; J: TRBJ1-1; D: TRBD1; V: TRBV30; DNA: TGTGCCTGGGTTCCCCCTCTGGGACAGAAGAACACTGAAGCTTTCTTT; CDR3: CAWVPPLGQKNTEAFF
size: NA; J: TRBJ2-1; D: TRBD2; V: TRBV3-1/TRBV3-2; DNA: TGTGCCAGCAGCCAAGATCGGACTAGCGGGAGAAATGAGCAGTTCTTC; CDR3: CASSQDRTSGRNEQFF
size: few; J: TRBJ2-2; D: TRBD1; V: TRBV7-2; DNA: TGTGCCAGCAGTTCTAACCGAGGGGGCGCCGGGGAGCTGTTTTTT; CDR3: CASSSNRGGAGELFF
size: few; J: TRBJ1-3; D: TRBD1; V: TRBV28; DNA: TGTGCCAGCAGTTTATCCGGGACAGGGGGCAACACCATATATTTT; CDR3: CASSLSGTGGNTIYF